The 17 T cell receptor beta chains below come from one sample, sequenced in a study of T-cell memory formation after mild COVID-19. One entry per CDR3 protein results from TCRdb running MiXCR on the 5' RACE reads. The data hold about 340,000 distinct CDR3 sequences, with roughly 21% observed a single time. Sequencing was done on a sample of PBMCs or a T cell subset sorted from them (not recorded which). Receptors originate from an adult woman who had mild COVID-19 (a few samples of this study predate the infection). Cell type and time point are not known.

This clonotype was counted a few times. This chain joins TRBV6-2 or TRBV6-3 and TRBJ1-1, with 7 bases that match TRBD1. The V gene's germline CDR1 is MNHEY and CDR2 SVGEGT. The CDR3 is made up of 13 amino acids. Unmatched junction bases numbered 12, after V lost 7 bases and J lost 10 bases. Here the CDR3 DNA reads TGTGCCAGCATTTCAACAGGGGCACGGGGAGCTTTCTTT. Translation: CASISTGARGAFF.

This chain links TRBV2 with TRBJ2-3; TRBD2 matches 7 bases. The CDR3 loop spans 14 amino acids. Germline V gene sequence: CDR1 SNHLY, CDR2 FYNNEI. The trim removed 7 bases at V and 2 bases at J, leaving 6 bases unmatched. As DNA, the CDR3 is TGTGCCAGCACTCGGCGGGGGTTCACAGATACGCAGTATTTT. Translation gives CASTRRGFTDTQYF. Supplemented by reference TRBV2 and TRBJ2-3, the full variable domain reads EPEVTQTPSHQVTQMGQEVILRCVPISNHLYFYWYRQILGQKVEFLVSFYNNEISEKSEIFDDQFSVERPDGSNFTLKIRSTKLEDSAMYFCASTRRGFTDTQYFGPGTRLTVL.

This clonotype was seen a few times. The chain uses TRBV10-2 and TRBJ2-1, with a weak D call TRBD1 (5 bases). Trimming took off 7 bases at V and 9 bases at J, with 10 bases between the two ends. This CDR3 has 11 residues. Looked up from germline, CDR1 is WSHSY and CDR2 is SAAADI. This chain's CDR3 is CASNQGTEQFF. In nucleotides, the CDR3 is TGCGCCAGCAATCAGGGAACTGAGCAGTTCTTC.

This clonotype appeared once. The DNA of the CDR3 is TGTGCCAGCAGCTCGATAGCGGGGGGGAGGGCAGATACGCAGTATTTT. Its protein is CASSSIAGGRADTQYF. The chain combines TRBV7-3 with TRBJ2-3; 11 bases are shared with TRBD2. This CDR3 has 16 amino acids. Germline V CDR1 and CDR2: SGHTA, FQGTGA. The junction had 7 bases not matched to a gene; V was cut back by 4 bases and J by 4 bases.

This clonotype has only a few counts. The chain combines TRBV7-9 with TRBJ1-2, with no clear D. V was shortened by 5 bases and J by 4 bases, with 11 bases between the two germline ends. Germline CDR1 is SEHNR and CDR2 is FQNEAQ (reference sequence). The CDR3 contains 13 residues. The CDR3, as DNA: TGTGCCAGCAGCGCCGACACGGTCTATGGCTACACCTTC. As protein: CASSADTVYGYTF.

J is TRBJ1-3 and V is TRBV6-6; TRBD1 matches 9 bases. This CDR3 has 18 residues. From germline, CDR1 is MNHNY and CDR2 SVGAGI (reference sequence). Losses at the gene ends were 2 bases for V and 0 bases for J; bases not matched to a gene: 8. The CDR3 region is CASSYPRTGANSGNTIYF. DNA of the CDR3: TGTGCCAGCAGTTACCCGAGGACAGGGGCCAACTCTGGAAACACCATATATTTT.

The chain is built from TRBV30 and TRBJ2-7; D might be TRBD1 or TRBD2, each matching 6 bases. Germline CDR1 reads GTSNPN; CDR2 reads SVGIG (reference sequence). Trimming took 3 bases from V and 2 from J, leaving 23 bases between them. CDR3 length equals 17 residues. The CDR3 region has the DNA TGTGCCTGGAGGTTCAGGGGAGGCCCAACCTCCACCTACGAGCAGTACTTC. Translating it yields CAWRFRGGPTSTYEQYF. Together with reference TRBV30 and TRBJ2-7, the CDR3 gives the full variable domain: SQTIHQWPATLVQPVGSPLSLECTVEGTSNPNLYWYRQAAGRGLQLLFYSVGIGQISSEVPQNLSASRPQDRQFILSSKKLLLSDSGFYLCAWRFRGGPTSTYEQYFGPGTRLTVT.

This clonotype was detected a few times. The chain couples TRBV5-1 to TRBJ2-7; a weak D match, TRBD1 (6 bases). The length of the CDR3 is 14 residues. Germline CDR1 is SGHRS and CDR2 is YFSETQ. V was pared by 3 bases and J by 0 bases, with 10 bases between. The CDR3 nucleotides read TGCGCCAGCAGCTCAGGACAGTCCTCCTACGAGCAGTACTTC. Encoded protein: CASSSGQSSYEQYF.

V and J are TRBV3-1 and TRBJ1-6; 8 bases line up with TRBD1. V shed 1 base, J shed 0 bases, and the junction held 8 bases outside the gene matches. The CDR3 covers 19 residues. Germline V gene sequence: CDR1 LGHDT, CDR2 YNNKEL (reference sequence). Here the CDR3 reads CASSQAGGISSSYNSPLHF. The CDR3 nucleotides read TGTGCCAGCAGCCAAGCAGGGGGCATCTCGAGCTCCTATAATTCACCCCTCCACTTT.

This clonotype was observed a few times. This chain connects TRBV9 to TRBJ1-1; D is unresolved. This CDR3 contains 13 residues. Trimming shortened V by 0 bases and J by 6 bases, and 9 bases separated the two germline ends. The germline V gene encodes CDR1 SGDLS and CDR2 YYNGEE. This CDR3 reads CASSVAPQAEAFF. The CDR3 DNA sequence: TGTGCCAGCAGCGTAGCACCTCAAGCTGAAGCTTTCTTT.

CDR3 sequence reads: CASSWTATEAFF. In DNA form, the CDR3 reads TGTGCCAGCAGCTGGACAGCCACTGAAGCTTTCTTT. The rearrangement joins TRBV12-3 or TRBV12-4 to TRBJ1-1; the D gene is possibly TRBD1 (6 bases). This CDR3 contains 12 residues. Trimming cost V 6 bases and J 4 bases, with 9 bases left between them.

The V and J genes are TRBV10-3 and TRBJ2-7, with D perhaps matching TRBD1 or TRBD2 (5 bases each). This CDR3 is built from 13 residues. V lost 2 bases and J 2 bases, leaving 7 bases between the germline ends. CDR1 ENHRY and CDR2 SYGVKD come from the germline V gene. The CDR3 coding sequence is TGTGCCATCAGTGAGGTGGGACCCTACGAGCAGTACTTC. This sequence encodes CAISEVGPYEQYF.

A few counts support this clonotype. V and J are TRBV3-1 and TRBJ2-3; 10 nucleotides match TRBD2. V lost 1 base to trimming and J lost 4 bases; unmatched junction nucleotides: 8. The CDR3 consists of 17 residues. Looked up from germline, CDR1 is LGHDT and CDR2 is YNNKEL (reference sequence). This chain's CDR3 is CASSQGPPSGGSDTQYF. CDR3 DNA: TGTGCCAGCAGCCAAGGACCCCCTAGCGGGGGATCAGATACGCAGTATTTT.

The CDR3 nucleotides are TGTGCCAGCAGTGAAGGCCCAGGCATGAAGTACTTC. Its protein is CASSEGPGMKYF. The V call is TRBV2, the J call TRBJ2-7; no definite D call. There are 12 residues in the CDR3. V shed 1 base and J shed 11 bases, with 12 bases lying between them. The V gene's germline CDR1 is SNHLY and CDR2 FYNNEI.

In its sample, this clonotype was seen a few times. The V and J genes are TRBV12-3 or TRBV12-4 and TRBJ1-2; unclear D gene. There are 16 residues in the CDR3. The V end lost 0 bases, the J end lost 1 base, and 12 bases lay between the germline ends. The CDR3 reads CASSLAWQKYNYGYTF. CDR3 nucleotides: TGTGCCAGCAGTTTAGCGTGGCAGAAATATAACTATGGCTACACCTTC.

A few counts support this clonotype. The chain couples TRBV12-3 or TRBV12-4 to TRBJ2-3, with TRBD1 matching over 8 bases. The ends lost 7 bases at V and 2 bases at J; junction bases unmatched: 5. The CDR3 is 14 residues long. CDR3 sequence (DNA): TGTGCCAGCACCCAGGGGGCAAACACAGATACGCAGTATTTT. It specifies CASTQGANTDTQYF.

The V gene is TRBV6-2 or TRBV6-3, the J gene TRBJ2-5; the match to TRBD2 covers 13 bases. Germline CDR1 is MNHEY and CDR2 is SVGEGT. CDR3 length: 19 residues. The J segment lost 0 bases and the V segment lost 0 bases, leaving 7 bases of the junction unmatched. CDR3 coding DNA: TGTGCCAGCAGTTACTCTCCCGGACTAGCGGGAGTGTACCAAGAGACCCAGTACTTC. It codes for CASSYSPGLAGVYQETQYF.